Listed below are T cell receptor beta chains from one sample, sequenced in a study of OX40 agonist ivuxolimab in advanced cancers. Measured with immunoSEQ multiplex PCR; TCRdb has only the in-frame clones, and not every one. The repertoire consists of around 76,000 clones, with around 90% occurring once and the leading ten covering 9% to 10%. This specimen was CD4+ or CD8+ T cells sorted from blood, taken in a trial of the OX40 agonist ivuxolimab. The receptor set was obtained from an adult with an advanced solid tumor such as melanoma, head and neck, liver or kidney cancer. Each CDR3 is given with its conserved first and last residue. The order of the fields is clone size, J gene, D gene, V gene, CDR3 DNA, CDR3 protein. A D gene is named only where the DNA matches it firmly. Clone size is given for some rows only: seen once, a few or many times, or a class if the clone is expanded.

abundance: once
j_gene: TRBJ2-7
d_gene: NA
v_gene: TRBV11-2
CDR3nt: TGTGCCAGCAGCGCCGGACAATCCTACGAGCAGTACTTC
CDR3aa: CASSAGQSYEQYF

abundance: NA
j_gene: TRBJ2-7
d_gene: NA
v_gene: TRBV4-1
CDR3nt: TGCGCCAGCAGCCGTTCCACGGGCTACGAGCAGTACTTC
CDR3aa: CASSRSTGYEQYF

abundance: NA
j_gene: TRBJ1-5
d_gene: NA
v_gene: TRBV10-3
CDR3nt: TGTGCCATCAGTGGGGTGAAGGGCGGTGGGAATCAGCCCCAGCATTTT
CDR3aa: CAISGVKGGGNQPQHF

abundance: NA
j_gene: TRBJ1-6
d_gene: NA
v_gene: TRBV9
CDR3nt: TGTGCCAGCAGCGTATCCGGTAATTCACCCCTCCACTTT
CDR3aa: CASSVSGNSPLHF

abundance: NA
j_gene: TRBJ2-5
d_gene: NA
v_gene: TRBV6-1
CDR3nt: TGTGCCAGCAGTGTAGGGGGGGGCGGGGAGACCCAGTACTTC
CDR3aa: CASSVGGGGETQYF

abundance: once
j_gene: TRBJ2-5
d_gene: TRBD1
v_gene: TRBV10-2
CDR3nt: TGCGCCAGCAGGGGACAGGCCGTCCAAGAGACCCAGTACTTC
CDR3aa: CASRGQAVQETQYF

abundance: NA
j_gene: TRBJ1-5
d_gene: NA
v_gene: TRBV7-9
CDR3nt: TGTGCCAGCAGCTTAAAAGAAGGCCAGCCCCAGCATTTT
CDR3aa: CASSLKEGQPQHF

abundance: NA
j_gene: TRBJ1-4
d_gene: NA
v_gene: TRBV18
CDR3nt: TGTGCCAGCTCACCAAGTGACAGAGATGAAAAACTGTTTTTT
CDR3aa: CASSPSDRDEKLFF

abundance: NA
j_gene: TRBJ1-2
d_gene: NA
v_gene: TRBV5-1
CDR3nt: TGCGCCAGCAGCTTGACAGGGAATTTCAACTATGGCTACACCTTC
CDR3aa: CASSLTGNFNYGYTF

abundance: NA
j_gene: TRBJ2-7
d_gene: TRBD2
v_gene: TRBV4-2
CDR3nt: TGTGCCAGCAGCAACAGACTAGCGGGGGGGTCCTACGAGCAGTACTTC
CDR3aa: CASSNRLAGGSYEQYF

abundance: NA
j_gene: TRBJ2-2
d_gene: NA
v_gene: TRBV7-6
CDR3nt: TGTGCCAGCAGCTCTCAAACAGCCGGGGAGCTGTTTTTT
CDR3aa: CASSSQTAGELFF

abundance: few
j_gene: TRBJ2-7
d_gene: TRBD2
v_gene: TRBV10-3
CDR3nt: TGTGCCATCAGGGGGACTAGCGGCTACGAGCAGTACTTC
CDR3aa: CAIRGTSGYEQYF

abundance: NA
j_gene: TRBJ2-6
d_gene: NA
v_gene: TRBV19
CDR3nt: TGTGCCAGTAGGAGCCTCAGGGTTCGTGGGGCCAACGTCCTGACTTTC
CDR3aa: CASRSLRVRGANVLTF

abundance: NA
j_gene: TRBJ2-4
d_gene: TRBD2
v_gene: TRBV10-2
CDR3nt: TGCGCCAGCAGTGATGCCCGGCTAGCGGGAGCTAACATTCAGTACTTC
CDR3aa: CASSDARLAGANIQYF

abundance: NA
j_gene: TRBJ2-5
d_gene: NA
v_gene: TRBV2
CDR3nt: TGTGCCAGCCTCAAGACGGAGACCCAGTACTTC
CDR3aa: CASLKTETQYF

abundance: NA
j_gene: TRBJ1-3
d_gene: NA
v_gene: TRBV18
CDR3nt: TGTGCCAGCTCACCACAGGGGCAGGAATTCACTGGAAACACCATATATTTT
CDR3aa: CASSPQGQEFTGNTIYF

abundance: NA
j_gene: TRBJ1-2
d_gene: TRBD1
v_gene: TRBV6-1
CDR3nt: TGTGCCAGCAGTGAAGGAGGACAGGGGGTCCGTGGCTACACCTTC
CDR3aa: CASSEGGQGVRGYTF

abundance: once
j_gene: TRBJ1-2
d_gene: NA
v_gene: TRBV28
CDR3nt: TGTGCCAGCAGTTCCCGGACGCCGCACACTTCCTTCTTC
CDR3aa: CASSSRTPHTSFF

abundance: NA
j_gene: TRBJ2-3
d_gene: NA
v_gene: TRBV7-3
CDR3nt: TGTGCCAGCAGCTTAAACGATGAAGATACGCAGTATTTT
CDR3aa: CASSLNDEDTQYF

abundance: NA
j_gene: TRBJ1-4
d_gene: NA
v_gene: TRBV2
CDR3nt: TGTGCCAGCAGGTACGGGAGAGAAAAACTGTTTTTT
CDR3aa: CASRYGREKLFF

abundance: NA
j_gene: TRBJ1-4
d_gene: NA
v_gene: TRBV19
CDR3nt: TGTGCCAGTAGTATACTCGGTAATGAAAAACTGTTTTTT
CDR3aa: CASSILGNEKLFF

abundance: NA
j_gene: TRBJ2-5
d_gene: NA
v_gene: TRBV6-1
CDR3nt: TGTGCCAGCAGTGAACAGGGTCATCAAGAGACCCAGTACTTC
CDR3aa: CASSEQGHQETQYF

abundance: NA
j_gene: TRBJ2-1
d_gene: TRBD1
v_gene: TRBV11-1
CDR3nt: TGTGCCAGCAGTCGAGGGACAGGGGAGCCCGATCAATTCTTC
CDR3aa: CASSRGTGEPDQFF

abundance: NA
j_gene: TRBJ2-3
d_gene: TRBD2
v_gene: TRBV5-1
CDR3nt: TGCGCCAGCAGCTTGGGGCTAGCGGGGGATGGCACAGATACGCAGTATTTT
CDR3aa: CASSLGLAGDGTDTQYF

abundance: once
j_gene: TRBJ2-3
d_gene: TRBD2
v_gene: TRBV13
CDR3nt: TGTGCCAGCAGCGGGGCGGGAGTGACAGATACGCAGTATTTT
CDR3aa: CASSGAGVTDTQYF

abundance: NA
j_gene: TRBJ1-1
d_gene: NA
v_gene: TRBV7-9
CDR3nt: TGTGCCAGCAGCTTTGGGGCCTTGGGGAACACTGAAGCTTTCTTT
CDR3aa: CASSFGALGNTEAFF

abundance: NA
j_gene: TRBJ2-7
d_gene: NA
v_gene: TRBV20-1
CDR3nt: TGCAGTGCCCTTAACTACGAGCAGTACTTC
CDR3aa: CSALNYEQYF

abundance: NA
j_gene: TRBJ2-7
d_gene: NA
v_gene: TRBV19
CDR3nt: TGTGCCAGTAGTGCCGGACAGGGAGGGACCTACGAGCAGTACTTC
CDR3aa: CASSAGQGGTYEQYF

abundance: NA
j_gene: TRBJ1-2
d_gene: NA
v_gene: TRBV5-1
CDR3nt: TGCGCCAGCAGCTTGGAATCAGTGAACTATGGCTACACCTTC
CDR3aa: CASSLESVNYGYTF

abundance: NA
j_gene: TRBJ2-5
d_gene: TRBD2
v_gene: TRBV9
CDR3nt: TGTGCCAGCAGCCCCGCCGGGACTAGCGGGGGGGGGCTTGAGACCCAGTACTTC
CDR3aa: CASSPAGTSGGGLETQYF

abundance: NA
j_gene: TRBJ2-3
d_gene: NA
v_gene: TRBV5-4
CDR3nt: TGTGCCAGCAGCTTGGGAGTTGATACGCAGTATTTT
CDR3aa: CASSLGVDTQYF

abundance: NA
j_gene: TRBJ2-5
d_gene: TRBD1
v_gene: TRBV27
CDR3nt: TGTGCCAGCAGGGGACAGGGCCGAGGAGAGACCCAGTACTTC
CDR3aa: CASRGQGRGETQYF

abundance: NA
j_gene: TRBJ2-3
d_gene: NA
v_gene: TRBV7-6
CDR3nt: TGTGCCAGCAGCTTATATGGGGCCACAGATACGCAGTATTTT
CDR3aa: CASSLYGATDTQYF

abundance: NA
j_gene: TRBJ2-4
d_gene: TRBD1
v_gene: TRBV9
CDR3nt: TGTGCCAGCAGCGTAGGCGGACAGGGAAACATTCAGTACTTC
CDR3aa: CASSVGGQGNIQYF

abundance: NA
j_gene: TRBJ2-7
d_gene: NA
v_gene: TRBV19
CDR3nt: TGTGCCAGTAGTAAAGGGGGGAACTACGAGCAGTACTTC
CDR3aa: CASSKGGNYEQYF